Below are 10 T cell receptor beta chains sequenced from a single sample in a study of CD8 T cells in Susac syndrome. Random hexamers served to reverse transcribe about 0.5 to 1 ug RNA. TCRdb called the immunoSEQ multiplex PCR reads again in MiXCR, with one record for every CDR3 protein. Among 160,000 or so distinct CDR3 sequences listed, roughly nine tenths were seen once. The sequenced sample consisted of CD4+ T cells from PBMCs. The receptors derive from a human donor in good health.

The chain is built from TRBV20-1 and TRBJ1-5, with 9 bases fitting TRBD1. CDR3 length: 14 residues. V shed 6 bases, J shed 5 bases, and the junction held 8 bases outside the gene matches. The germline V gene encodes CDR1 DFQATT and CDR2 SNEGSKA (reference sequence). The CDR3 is CSARDRDAHQPQHF. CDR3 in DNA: TGCAGTGCAAGGGACAGGGACGCTCATCAGCCCCAGCATTTT.

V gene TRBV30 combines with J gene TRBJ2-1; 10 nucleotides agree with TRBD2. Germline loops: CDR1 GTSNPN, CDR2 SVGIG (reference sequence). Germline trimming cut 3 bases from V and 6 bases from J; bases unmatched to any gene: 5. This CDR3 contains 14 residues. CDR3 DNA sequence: TGTGCCTGGAGGCCTAGCGGGAGCCCCAATGAGCAGTTCTTC. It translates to CAWRPSGSPNEQFF.

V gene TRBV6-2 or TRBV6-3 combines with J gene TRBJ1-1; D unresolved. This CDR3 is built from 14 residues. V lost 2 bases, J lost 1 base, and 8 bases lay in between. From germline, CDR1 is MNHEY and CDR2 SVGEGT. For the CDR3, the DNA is TGTGCCAGCAGTTACGAGACAACGAACACTGAAGCTTTCTTT. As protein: CASSYETTNTEAFF.

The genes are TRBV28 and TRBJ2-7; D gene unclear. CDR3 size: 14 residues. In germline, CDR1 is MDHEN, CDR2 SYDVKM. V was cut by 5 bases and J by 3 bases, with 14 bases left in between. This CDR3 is CASSTGTSIYEQYF. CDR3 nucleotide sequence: TGTGCCAGCAGTACCGGTACATCGATCTACGAGCAGTACTTC.

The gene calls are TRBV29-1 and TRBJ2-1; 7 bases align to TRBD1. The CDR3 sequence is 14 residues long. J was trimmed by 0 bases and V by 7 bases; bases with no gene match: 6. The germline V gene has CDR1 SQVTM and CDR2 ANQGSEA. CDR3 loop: CSAARDSSYNEQFF. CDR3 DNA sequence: TGCAGCGCTGCCCGGGACAGCTCCTACAATGAGCAGTTCTTC.

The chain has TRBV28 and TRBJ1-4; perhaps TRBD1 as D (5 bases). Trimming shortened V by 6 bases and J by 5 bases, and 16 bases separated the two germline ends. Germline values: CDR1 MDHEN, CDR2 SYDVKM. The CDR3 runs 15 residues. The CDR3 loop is CASSPAGSLNEKLFF. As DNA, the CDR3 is TGTGCCAGCAGCCCAGCAGGGAGTCTGAATGAAAAACTGTTTTTT. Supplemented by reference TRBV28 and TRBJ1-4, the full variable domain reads DVKVTQSSRYLVKRTGEKVFLECVQDMDHENMFWYRQDPGLGLRLIYFSYDVKMKEKGDIPEGYSVSREKKERFSLILESASTNQTSMYLCASSPAGSLNEKLFFGSGTQLSVL.

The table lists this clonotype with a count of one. The CDR3 nucleotides read TGTGCCAGCACCTCCACAGGGGGGGTTACCTACGAGCAGTACTTC. It translates to CASTSTGGVTYEQYF. This chain connects TRBV28 to TRBJ2-7, with a tentative D call TRBD1 (8 bases). V lost 7 bases, J lost 2 bases, and 18 bases lay in between. Germline CDR1 MDHEN, CDR2 SYDVKM. This CDR3 contains 15 residues.

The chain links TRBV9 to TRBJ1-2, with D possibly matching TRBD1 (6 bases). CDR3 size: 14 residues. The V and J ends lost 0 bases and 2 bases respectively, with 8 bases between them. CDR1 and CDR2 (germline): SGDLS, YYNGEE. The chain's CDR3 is CASSVADRNYGYTF. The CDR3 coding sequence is TGTGCCAGCAGCGTAGCGGACAGAAACTATGGCTACACCTTC.

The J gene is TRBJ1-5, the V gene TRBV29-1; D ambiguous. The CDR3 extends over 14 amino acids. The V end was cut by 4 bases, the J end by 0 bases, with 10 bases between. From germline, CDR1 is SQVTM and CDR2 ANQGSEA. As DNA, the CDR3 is TGCAGCGTTGTTGGGGTAGATAGCAATCAGCCCCAGCATTTT. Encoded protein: CSVVGVDSNQPQHF.

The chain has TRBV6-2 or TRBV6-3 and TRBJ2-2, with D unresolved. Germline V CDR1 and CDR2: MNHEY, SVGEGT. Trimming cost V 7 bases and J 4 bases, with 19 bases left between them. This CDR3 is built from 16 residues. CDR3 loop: CASKPAVTQSTGELFF. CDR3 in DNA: TGTGCCAGCAAACCGGCCGTCACGCAAAGCACCGGGGAGCTGTTTTTT.